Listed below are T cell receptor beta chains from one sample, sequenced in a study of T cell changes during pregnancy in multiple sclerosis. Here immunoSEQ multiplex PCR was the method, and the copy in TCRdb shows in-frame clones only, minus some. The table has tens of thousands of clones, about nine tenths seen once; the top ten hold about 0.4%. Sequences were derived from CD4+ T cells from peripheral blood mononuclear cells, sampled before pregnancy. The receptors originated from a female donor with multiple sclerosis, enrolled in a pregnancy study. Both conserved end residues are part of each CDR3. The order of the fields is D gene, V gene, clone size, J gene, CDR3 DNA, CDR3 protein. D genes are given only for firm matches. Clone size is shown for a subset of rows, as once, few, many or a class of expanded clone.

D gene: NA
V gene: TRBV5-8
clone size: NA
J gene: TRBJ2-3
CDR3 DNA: TGTGCCAGCAGCGGAGTGGCGGAGGCGAACACAGATACGCAGTATTTT
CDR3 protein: CASSGVAEANTDTQYF

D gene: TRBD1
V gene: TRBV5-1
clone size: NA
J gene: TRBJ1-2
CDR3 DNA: TGCGCCAGCAGCTCGGCGGCAGGGGGACCCTATGGCTACACCTTC
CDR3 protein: CASSSAAGGPYGYTF

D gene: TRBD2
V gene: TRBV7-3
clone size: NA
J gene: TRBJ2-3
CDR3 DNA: TGTGCCAGCAGCTTAGCGGGAGTGACGGGTACGCAGTATTTT
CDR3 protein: CASSLAGVTGTQYF

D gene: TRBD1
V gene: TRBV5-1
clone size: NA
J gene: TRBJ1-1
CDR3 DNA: TGCGCCAGCAGCGAGGGACAGGGCCGAATCAACACTGAAGCTTTCTTT
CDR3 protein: CASSEGQGRINTEAFF

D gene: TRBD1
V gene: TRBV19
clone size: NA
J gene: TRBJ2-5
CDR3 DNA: TGTGCCAGTAGTATAGGAGACAGGGTAATAGGGACCCAGTACTTC
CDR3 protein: CASSIGDRVIGTQYF

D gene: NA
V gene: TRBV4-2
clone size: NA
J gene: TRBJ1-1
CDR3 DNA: TGTGCCAGCAGCCAAGAAGCTCGGGTCCTAATGAACACTGAAGCTTTCTTT
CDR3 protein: CASSQEARVLMNTEAFF

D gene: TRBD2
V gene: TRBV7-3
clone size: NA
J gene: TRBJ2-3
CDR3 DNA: TGTGCCAGCAGCGCCATCGGGACTAGCGGGAGGGCCCTACTAAGTTTT
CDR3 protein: CASSAIGTSGRALLSF

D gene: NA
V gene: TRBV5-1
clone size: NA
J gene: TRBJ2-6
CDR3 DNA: TGCGCCAGCAGCAGAGAGGGAGCCGGGGCCAACGTCCTGACTTTC
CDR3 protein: CASSREGAGANVLTF

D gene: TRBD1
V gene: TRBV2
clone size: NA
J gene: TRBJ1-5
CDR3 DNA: TGTGCCAGCAGCCTCGGACAGGCAAGCAATCAGCCCCAGCATTTT
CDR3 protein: CASSLGQASNQPQHF

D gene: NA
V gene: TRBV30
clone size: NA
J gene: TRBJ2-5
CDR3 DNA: TGTGCCTGGACGGGACTGAGGTACCAAGAGACCCAGTACTTC
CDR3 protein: CAWTGLRYQETQYF

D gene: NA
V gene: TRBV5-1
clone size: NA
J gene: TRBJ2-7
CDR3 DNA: TGCGCCAGCAGCCTTACTAGCTACTCCTACGAGCAGTACTTC
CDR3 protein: CASSLTSYSYEQYF

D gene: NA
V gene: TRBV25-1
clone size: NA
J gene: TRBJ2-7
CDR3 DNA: TGTGCCAGCAGTCCTTCCTACGAGCAGTACTTC
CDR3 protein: CASSPSYEQYF

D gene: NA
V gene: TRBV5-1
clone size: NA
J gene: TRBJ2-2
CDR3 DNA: TGCGCCAGCAGCTTGGGCTGGGGGCGAGGAGTTAGGGACCGGGAGCTGTTTTTT
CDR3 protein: CASSLGWGRGVRDRELFF

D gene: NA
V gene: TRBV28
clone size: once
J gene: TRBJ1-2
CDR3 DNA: TGTGCCAGCAGTTTAGGTACTCCGGGGAACTATGGCTACACCTTC
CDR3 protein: CASSLGTPGNYGYTF

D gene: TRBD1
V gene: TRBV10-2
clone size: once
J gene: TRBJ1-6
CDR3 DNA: TGCGCCAGCAGTGCCGGGACAGGGGCTCATTCACCCCTCCACTTT
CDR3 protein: CASSAGTGAHSPLHF

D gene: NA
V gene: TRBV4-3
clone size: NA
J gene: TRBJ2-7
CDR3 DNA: TGCGCCAGCAGCCAATTTCCAGGGGCGAGCTACGAGCAGTACTTC
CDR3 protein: CASSQFPGASYEQYF

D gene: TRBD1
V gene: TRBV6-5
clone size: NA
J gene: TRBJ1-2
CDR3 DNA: TGTGCCAGCAGTTACTCGAGACAGGGGGCTGAAGGCTACACCTTC
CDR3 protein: CASSYSRQGAEGYTF

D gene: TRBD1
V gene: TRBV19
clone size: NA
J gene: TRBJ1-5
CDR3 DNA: TGTGCCAGTACCGACGAGACAGGGTTTACCAATCAGCCCCAGCATTTT
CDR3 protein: CASTDETGFTNQPQHF

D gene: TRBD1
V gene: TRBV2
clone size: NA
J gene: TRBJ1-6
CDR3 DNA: TGTGCCAGCACCGCTGCCGGGACAGGGAATTCACCCCTCCACTTT
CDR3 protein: CASTAAGTGNSPLHF

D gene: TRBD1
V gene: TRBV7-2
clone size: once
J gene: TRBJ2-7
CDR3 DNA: TGTGCCAGCAGCTTAGCCGGGACAGTGAGCTACGAGCAGTACTTC
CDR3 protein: CASSLAGTVSYEQYF

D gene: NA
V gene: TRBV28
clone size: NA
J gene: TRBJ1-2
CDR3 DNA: TGTGCCAGCAGTTCCAGGGATTGGGTCTATGGCTACACCTTC
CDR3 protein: CASSSRDWVYGYTF

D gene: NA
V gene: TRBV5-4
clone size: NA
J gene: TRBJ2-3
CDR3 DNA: TGTGCCAGCAGCCAACCCGGGGTCGCAGATACGCAGTATTTT
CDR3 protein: CASSQPGVADTQYF

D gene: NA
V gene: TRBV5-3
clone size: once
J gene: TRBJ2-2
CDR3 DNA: TGTGCCAGAAGCTTACGGGGTTCCGGGGAGCTGTTTTTT
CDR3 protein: CARSLRGSGELFF

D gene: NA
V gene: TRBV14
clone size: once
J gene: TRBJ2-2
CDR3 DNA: TGTGCCAGCGGCAGGACCGGGGAGCTGTTTTTT
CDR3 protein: CASGRTGELFF

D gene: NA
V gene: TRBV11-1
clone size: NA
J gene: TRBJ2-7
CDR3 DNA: TGTGCCAGCAGCCTAGTCTCCCCGGGGGAGCAGTACTTC
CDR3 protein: CASSLVSPGEQYF

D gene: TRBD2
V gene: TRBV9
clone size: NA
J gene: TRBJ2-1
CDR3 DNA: TGTGCCAGCAGCGTAGTGCCGGGGGGGACCGGGGTTACTGAGCAGTTCTTC
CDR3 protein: CASSVVPGGTGVTEQFF

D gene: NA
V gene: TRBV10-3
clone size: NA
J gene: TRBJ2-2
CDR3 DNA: TGTGCCATCAGGGCGGGGTCGGGCACCGGGGAGCTGTTTTTT
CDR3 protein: CAIRAGSGTGELFF

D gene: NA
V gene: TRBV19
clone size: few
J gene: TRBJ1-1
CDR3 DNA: TGTGCCAGTAGACAGAAATTTGAAGCTTTCTTT
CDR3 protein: CASRQKFEAFF

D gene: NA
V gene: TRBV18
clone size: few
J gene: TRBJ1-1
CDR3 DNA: TGTGCCAGCTCACCGACACGAAACACTGAAGCTTTCTTT
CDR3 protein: CASSPTRNTEAFF

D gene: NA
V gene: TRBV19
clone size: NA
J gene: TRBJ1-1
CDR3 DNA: TGTGCCAGTAGTACCCAGACAGGAATGAACACTGAAGCTTTCTTT
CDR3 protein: CASSTQTGMNTEAFF

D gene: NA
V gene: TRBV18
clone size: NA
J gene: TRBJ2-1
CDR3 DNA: TGTGCCAGCTCACCCGTGCTAGCGAGCTACAATGAGCAGTTCTTC
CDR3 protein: CASSPVLASYNEQFF

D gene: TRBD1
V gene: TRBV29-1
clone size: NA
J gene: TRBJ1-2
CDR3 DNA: TGCAGCGCCGCCCCGACAGGGGTCTATGGCTACACCTTC
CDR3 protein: CSAAPTGVYGYTF

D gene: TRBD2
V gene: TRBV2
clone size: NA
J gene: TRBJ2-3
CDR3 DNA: TGTGCCAGCAGTGAAGCATCCTCACTAGCGGAGCTCACAGATACGCAGTATTTT
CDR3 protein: CASSEASSLAELTDTQYF

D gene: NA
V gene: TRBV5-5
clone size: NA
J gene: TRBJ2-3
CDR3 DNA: TGTGCCAGCAGCTCAGGTGGGCTCACAGATACGCAGTATTTT
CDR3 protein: CASSSGGLTDTQYF

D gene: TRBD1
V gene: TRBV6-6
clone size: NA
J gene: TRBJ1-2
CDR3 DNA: TGTGCCAGCAGCCAGACAGGGGATGGCTATGGCTACACCTTC
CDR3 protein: CASSQTGDGYGYTF

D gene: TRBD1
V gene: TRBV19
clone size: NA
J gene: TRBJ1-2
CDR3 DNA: TGTGCCAGTAGTTGGACAGGCAACTATGGCTACACCTTC
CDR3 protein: CASSWTGNYGYTF

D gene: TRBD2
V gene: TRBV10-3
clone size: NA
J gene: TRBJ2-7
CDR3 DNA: TGTGCCATCAACTCGGGACTAGTCTACGAGCAGTACTTC
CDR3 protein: CAINSGLVYEQYF

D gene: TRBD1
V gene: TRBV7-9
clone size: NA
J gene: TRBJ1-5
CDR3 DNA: TGTGCCAGCAGCTTGGCAGGGGGAAGTCGTAATCAGCCCCAGCATTTT
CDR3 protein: CASSLAGGSRNQPQHF

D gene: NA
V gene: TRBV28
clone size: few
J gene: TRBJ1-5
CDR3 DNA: TGTGCCAGCAGGGACGACAGTTCCCAGCATTTT
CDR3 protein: CASRDDSSQHF

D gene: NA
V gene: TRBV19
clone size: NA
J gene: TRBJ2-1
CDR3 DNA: TGTGCCAGTAGTATCGGTAACTACAATGAGCAGTTCTTC
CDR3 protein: CASSIGNYNEQFF

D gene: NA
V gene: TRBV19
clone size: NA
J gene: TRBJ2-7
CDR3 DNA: TGTGCCAGTAGTACCCCTGGAGTTTTATCACGCGAGCAGTACTTC
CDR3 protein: CASSTPGVLSREQYF

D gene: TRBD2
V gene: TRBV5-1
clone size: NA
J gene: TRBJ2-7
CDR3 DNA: TGCGCCAGCAGCCCGGGACTAGCGGGAGGCCCGTTAAAGGACGAGCAGTACTTC
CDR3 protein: CASSPGLAGGPLKDEQYF

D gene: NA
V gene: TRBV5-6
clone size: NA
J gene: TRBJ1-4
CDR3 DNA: TGTGCCAGCAACCGAGGACAGAATGAAAAACTGTTTTTT
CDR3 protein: CASNRGQNEKLFF

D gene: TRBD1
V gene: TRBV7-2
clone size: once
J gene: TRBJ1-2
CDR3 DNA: TGTGCCAGCAGCTTGGACAGGACCAACTATGGCTACACCTTC
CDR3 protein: CASSLDRTNYGYTF

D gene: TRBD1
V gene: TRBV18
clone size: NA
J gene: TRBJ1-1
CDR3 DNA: TGTGCCAGCTCACCAAAGACAGGGTCGAACACTGAAGCTTTCTTT
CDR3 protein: CASSPKTGSNTEAFF

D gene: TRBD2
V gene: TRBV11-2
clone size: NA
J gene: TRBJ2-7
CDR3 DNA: TGTGCCAGCAGCTTAGAAGTGCCTAGCGGGAGTGCCCATACCTCCTACGAGCAGTACTTC
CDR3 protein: CASSLEVPSGSAHTSYEQYF

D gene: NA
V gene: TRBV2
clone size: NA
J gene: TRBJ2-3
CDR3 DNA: TGTGCCAGCAGTCAAGACCTTACTACAGATACGCAGTATTTT
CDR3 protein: CASSQDLTTDTQYF

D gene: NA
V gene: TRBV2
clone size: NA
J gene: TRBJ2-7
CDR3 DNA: TGTGCCAGCAGTATGAATAGCGCGGGCTTTGAGCAGTACTTC
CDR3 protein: CASSMNSAGFEQYF

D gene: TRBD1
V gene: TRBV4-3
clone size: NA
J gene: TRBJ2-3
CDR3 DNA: TGCGCCAGCGGTAGAGGGACAGGGCCCACAGATACGCAGTATTTT
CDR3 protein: CASGRGTGPTDTQYF

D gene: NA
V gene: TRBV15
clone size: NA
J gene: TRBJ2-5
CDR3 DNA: TGTGCCACCAGCAGCGAAAGACTCGCGGAGACCCAGTACTTC
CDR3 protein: CATSSERLAETQYF

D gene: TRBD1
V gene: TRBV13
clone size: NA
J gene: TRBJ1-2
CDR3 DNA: TGTGCCAGCCTTGAACGGGGACAGGGTGGATATGGCTACACCTTC
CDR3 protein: CASLERGQGGYGYTF

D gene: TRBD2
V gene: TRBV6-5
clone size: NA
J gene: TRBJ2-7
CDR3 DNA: TGTGCCAGCAGTTTGGGGGGGAAGGAGAACGAGCAGTACTTC
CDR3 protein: CASSLGGKENEQYF

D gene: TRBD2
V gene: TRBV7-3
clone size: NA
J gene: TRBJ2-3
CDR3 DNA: TGTGCCAGCAGCTTAAGTCCTAGCGGGATGGGGGATACGCAGTATTTT
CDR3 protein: CASSLSPSGMGDTQYF

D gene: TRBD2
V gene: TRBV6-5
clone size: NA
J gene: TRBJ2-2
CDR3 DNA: TGTGCCAGCAGAATAGCGGGGGTGAACACCGGGGAGCTGTTTTTT
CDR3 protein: CASRIAGVNTGELFF

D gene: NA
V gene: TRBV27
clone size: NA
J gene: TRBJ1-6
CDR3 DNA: TGTGCCAGCAGTTTCCTCGGACAGAGTGATTCACCCTTCCACTTT
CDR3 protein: CASSFLGQSDSPFHF

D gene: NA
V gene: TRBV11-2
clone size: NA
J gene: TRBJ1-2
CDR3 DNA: TGTGCCAGCAGCTTAGTTGAACAGACCTATGGCTACACCTTC
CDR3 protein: CASSLVEQTYGYTF

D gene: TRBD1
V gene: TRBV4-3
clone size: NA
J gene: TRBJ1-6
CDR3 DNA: TGCGCCAGCAGCCGAGTCGGGACAGCGTTTAATTCACCCCTCCACTTT
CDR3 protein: CASSRVGTAFNSPLHF